The following is a TCR beta chain sequence with its context. Its cognate antigen is unknown. This sample was taken from a study of T cells expressing NK-cell markers. In the study overall: TCR beta repertoires came from sorted CD3+CD56+NKG2C+, CD3+CD56+NKG2C- and CD3+CD56-NKG2C+ T cells. Study-level results: Dominant NKG2C+ clonotypes accounted for about 1.0-8% of CD8+ T cells in about 6 donors.

Germline CDR1 reads DFQATT; CDR2 reads SNEGSKA (reference sequence). The CDR3 runs 14 residues. TCRdb reanalyzed the 5' RACE reads, giving one entry per CDR3 protein sequence and no DNA. This sample's table has 200,000 to 300,000 distinct CDR3 sequences. Input material: blood T cells: a sorted CD56 or NKG2C T cell subset, CD4+ or CD8+ T cells, or bulk PBMC T cells (not recorded which). The chain links TRBV20-1 to TRBJ1-3. This TCR came from a man younger than 35 in good health. CDR3 region: CSARDGLVGNTIYF.